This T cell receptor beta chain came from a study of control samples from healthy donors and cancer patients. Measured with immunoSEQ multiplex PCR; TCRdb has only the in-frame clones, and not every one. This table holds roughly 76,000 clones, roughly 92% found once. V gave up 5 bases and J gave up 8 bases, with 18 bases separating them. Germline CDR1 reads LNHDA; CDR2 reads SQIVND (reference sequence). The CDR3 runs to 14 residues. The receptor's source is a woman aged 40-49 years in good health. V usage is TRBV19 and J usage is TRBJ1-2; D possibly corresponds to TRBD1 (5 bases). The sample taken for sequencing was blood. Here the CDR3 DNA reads TGTGCCAGTAGTCTCGCGGTCGGGGGTCTCGGCTACACCTTC. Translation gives CASSLAVGGLGYTF.